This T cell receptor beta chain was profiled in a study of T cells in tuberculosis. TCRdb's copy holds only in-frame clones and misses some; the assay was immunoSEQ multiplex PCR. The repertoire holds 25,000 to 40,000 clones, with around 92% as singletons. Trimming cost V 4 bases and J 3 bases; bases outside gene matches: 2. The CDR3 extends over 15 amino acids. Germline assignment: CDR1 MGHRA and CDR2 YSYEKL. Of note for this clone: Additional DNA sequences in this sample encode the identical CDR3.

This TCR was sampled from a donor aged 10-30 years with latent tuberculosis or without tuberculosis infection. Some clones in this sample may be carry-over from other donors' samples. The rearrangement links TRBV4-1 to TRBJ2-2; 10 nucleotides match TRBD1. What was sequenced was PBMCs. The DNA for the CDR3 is TGCGCCAGCAGCCGGGGACAGGGGTACACCGGGGAGCTGTTTTTT. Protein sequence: CASSRGQGYTGELFF.